The TCR beta chain under discussion was sequenced for a study of identical twins (dated by TCRdb to 2016 to 2017). For context, the study as a whole: TCR alpha and beta repertoires from monozygotic twins, unrelated adults of various ages and cord blood were deep-sequenced to test whether fetal clonotypes persist. To rule out contamination, replicate twin experiments were performed at different times with different library preparation protocols. Results and caveats for the whole study, not just this receptor: Zero-insertion analyses could be partly confounded by invariant T cells such as MAIT and iNKT, though diverse VJ usage argued against such confounding for most clonotypes. In monozygotic twins, out-of-frame TCR alpha sharing was systematically underestimated by recombination models, although the models agreed with sharing between unrelated individuals. Compared with coincidental sharing between unrelated individuals, out-of-frame TCR alpha sequences shared between twins showed an excess of sequences with low generation probability. Abundant cord blood beta clonotypes carried fewer insertions; young adult naive repertoires showed a weaker similar trend, while memory repertoires showed none. Excess twin sharing in beta out-of-frame sequences was weaker because fewer shared sequences lowered the signal-to-noise ratio. Conclusions relied on cross-sectional statistical analysis, since the same donors could not be followed over many years.

Many counts were recorded for this clonotype. Its antigen is not yet known. Base-call qualities are not available, and no considerably larger clone is one nucleotide away. The library was produced with 5' RACE. The reads were generated on an Illumina HiSeq 2000. A universal primer binding site was introduced by template switching, and a unique molecular identifier was present in the final cDNA, enabling accurate counting of TCR cDNA molecules. Specific primers in the conserved constant-segment region were used to synthesize first-strand cDNA for the TCR alpha and beta chains. To control for contamination, every cDNA library was double barcoded, receiving both a SMART-Mk sample barcode and Illumina barcodes. TruSeq adapter sequences and Illumina sample barcodes were added in two successive PCR steps. The TCR alpha and beta cDNA libraries were sequenced on the Illumina HiSeq platform using custom primers. Under the source paper's analysis protocol: Raw reads were processed with MiGEC to extract unique molecular identifiers, and MiXCR was used to determine CDR3 positions. For each individual, recombination models were inferred using an EM algorithm with the repgenHMM and IGoR tools. Shared clonotypes were analyzed with the tcR package in R, and sharing was normalized by the product of cloneset sizes. To study raw recombination free of thymic and clonal selection effects, out-of-frame nonproductive sequences were analyzed. TCRdb's own reprocessing of the public reads used fastp at Q25 and MiXCR and kept productive beta chains. Each CDR3 protein gets just one entry, which takes the most common genes and DNA from the rows behind it. V and J calls and clone size were set by TCRdb, not the authors. The sample records 150,000 or so distinct CDR3 sequences, 3.5% of which are singletons. Around 8.1% of the sample lies in the top ten.

At the junction V is shortened by 2 bases and J by 0 bases, with 19 bases in between. The CDR3 runs 19 residues from the cysteine to the phenylalanine. This entry keeps only the CDR3 DNA: 57 bases, framed from base 1. CDR1 and CDR2 are drawn from the germline V gene: MNHEY, SVGAGI. Only healthy Caucasian donors were included. Miltenyi CD45RO+ enrichment and human naive T-cell isolation kits were used to isolate memory (CD45RO+) and naive T cells from PBMC. Recombination linked TRBV6-5 to TRBJ2-2; too little of a D gene remains to name it. The sample comprised memory T cells sorted from blood. The label giving this sample's cell subset or site can be read as: CD45RO+ enriched T cells. This TCR was sampled from a man aged 18 to 29 in good health. At the DNA level, the sequence is TGTGCCAGCAGTTACCCCATCGCATCTCGGGCGGCGAACACCGGGGAGCTGTTTTTT. It codes for CASSYPIASRAANTGELFF.